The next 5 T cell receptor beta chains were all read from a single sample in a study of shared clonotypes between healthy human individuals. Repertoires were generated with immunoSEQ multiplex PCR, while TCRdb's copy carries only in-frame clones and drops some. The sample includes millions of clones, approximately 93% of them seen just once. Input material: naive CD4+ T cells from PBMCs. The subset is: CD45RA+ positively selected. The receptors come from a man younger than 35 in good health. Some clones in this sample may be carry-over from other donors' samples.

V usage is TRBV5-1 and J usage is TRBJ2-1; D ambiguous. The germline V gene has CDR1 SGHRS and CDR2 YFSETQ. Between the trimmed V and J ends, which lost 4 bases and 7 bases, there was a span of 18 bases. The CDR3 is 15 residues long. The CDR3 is CASSPDPSVRNEQFF. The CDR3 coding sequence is TGCGCCAGCAGCCCGGACCCATCGGTAAGAAATGAGCAGTTCTTC.

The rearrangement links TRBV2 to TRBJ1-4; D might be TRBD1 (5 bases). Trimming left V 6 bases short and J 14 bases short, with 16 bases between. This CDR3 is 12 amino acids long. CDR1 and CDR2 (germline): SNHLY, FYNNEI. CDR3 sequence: CASSRMGVDLFF. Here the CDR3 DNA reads TGTGCCAGCAGCCGGATGGGGGTGGATCTGTTTTTT.

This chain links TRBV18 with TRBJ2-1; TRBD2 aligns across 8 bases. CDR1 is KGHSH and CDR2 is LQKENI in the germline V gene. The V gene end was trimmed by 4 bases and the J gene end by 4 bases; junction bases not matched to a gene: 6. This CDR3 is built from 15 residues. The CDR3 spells CASSLAVAGYNEQFF. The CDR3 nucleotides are TGTGCCAGCTCACTGGCGGTAGCGGGATACAATGAGCAGTTCTTC.

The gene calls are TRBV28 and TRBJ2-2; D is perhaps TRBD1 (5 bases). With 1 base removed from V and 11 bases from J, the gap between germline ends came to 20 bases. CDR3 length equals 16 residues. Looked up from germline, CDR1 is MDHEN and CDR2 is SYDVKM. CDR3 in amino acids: CASSLLSSATRGELFF. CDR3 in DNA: TGTGCCAGCAGTTTATTATCCTCGGCGACAAGGGGAGAGCTGTTTTTT. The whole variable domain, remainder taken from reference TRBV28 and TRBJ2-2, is DVKVTQSSRYLVKRTGEKVFLECVQDMDHENMFWYRQDPGLGLRLIYFSYDVKMKEKGDIPEGYSVSREKKERFSLILESASTNQTSMYLCASSLLSSATRGELFFGEGSRLTVL.

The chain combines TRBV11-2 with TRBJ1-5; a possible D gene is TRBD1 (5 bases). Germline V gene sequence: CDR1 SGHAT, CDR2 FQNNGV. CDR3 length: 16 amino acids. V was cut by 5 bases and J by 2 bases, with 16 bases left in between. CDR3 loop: CASSTGTAGGNQPQHF. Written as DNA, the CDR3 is TGTGCCAGCAGCACCGGGACCGCCGGGGGCAATCAGCCCCAGCATTTT.